This paragraph reports one T cell receptor (beta chain). Its target is not known. These data belong to a study of T cells after yellow fever vaccination. General study results and limits: Peaking on day 5 versus 15, the secondary response was faster but weaker.

The V and J ends lost 3 bases and 5 bases, in that order; junction bases with no gene match: 12. The CDR3 is 17 residues long. Germline CDR1 and CDR2: SGHRS and YFSETQ. TCRdb re-called the 5' RACE reads with MiXCR, one entry per CDR3 protein. This table has hundreds of thousands of distinct CDR3 sequences, around an eighth appearing once. This specimen consisted of PBMCs, obtained on the day of the yellow fever booster vaccination. The sequence was obtained from a man younger than 40 who received the YFV17D yellow fever vaccine. V and J are TRBV5-1 and TRBJ2-3; 10 bases are a match to TRBD2. The CDR3 sequence is CASSSVSLAGVGDTQYF. The CDR3 DNA follows: TGCGCCAGCAGCTCTGTCTCTCTAGCGGGAGTCGGAGATACGCAGTATTTT.